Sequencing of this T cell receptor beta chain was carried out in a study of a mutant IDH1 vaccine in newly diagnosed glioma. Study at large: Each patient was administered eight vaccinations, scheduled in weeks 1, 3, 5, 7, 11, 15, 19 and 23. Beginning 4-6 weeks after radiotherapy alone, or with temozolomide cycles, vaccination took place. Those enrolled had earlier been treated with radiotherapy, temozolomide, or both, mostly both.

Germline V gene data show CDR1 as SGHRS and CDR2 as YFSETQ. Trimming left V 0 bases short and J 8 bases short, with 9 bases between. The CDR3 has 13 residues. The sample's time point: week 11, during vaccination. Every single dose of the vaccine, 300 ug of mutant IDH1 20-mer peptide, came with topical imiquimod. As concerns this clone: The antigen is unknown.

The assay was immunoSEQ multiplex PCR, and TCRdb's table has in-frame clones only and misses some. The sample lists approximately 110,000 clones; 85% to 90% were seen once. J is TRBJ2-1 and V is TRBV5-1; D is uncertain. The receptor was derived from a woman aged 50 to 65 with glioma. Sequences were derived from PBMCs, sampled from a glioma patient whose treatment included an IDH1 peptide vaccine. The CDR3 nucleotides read TGCGCCAGCAGCTTGGTATTTGGGGATGAGCAGTTCTTC. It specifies CASSLVFGDEQFF.